This TCR beta chain was identified in a study of OX40 agonist ivuxolimab in advanced cancers. Study summary: The group had a mean age of 60 years, ranged from 23 to 79, and was approximately 81% male. Study outcomes and limitations: Expanded peripheral T cells had an undetermined antigen specificity.

A remark on this clone: As yet, its antigen is unknown.

Clones were sequenced by immunoSEQ multiplex PCR, and TCRdb holds only the in-frame ones, with some missing. The repertoire holds about 48,000 clones, with roughly 83% as singletons. This TCR was sampled from an adult with an advanced solid tumor such as melanoma, head and neck, liver or kidney cancer. The sample here was CD4+ or CD8+ T cells sorted from blood, taken in a trial of the OX40 agonist ivuxolimab.

CDR3 residues: CASSVQLTRRLDTQYF. DNA of the CDR3: TGTGCCAGCAGCGTTCAATTGACTAGGAGGTTAGATACGCAGTATTTT. The V gene is TRBV9, the J gene TRBJ2-3; D is perhaps TRBD2 (6 bases). Per the germline V gene, CDR1 is SGDLS and CDR2 is YYNGEE. The CDR3 is 16 amino acids. The germline V and J ends were trimmed by 2 bases and 5 bases, with 18 bases remaining between them.